These 3 T cell receptor beta chains were all obtained from the same sample, sequenced in a study of cytomegalovirus exposure and HLA in healthy donors. This table comes from immunoSEQ multiplex PCR, and its TCRdb copy is limited to in-frame clones, with some not included. Among around 60,000 clones, around 92% were seen once, and the ten largest hold 1% to 1.5%. Sequenced sample: PBMCs. The source of these receptors is a woman in her late teens or twenties in good health and CMV-seronegative.

This chain joins TRBV5-1 and TRBJ1-1, with 9 bases that match TRBD1. The CDR3 contains 15 residues. V shed 6 bases and J 10 bases; nucleotides not matched to a gene: 16. From germline, CDR1 is SGHRS and CDR2 YFSETQ. The CDR3 reads CASTRNPGTGIGAFF. CDR3 DNA: TGCGCCAGCACTCGCAACCCGGGGACAGGGATTGGAGCTTTCTTT.

This chain joins TRBV27 and TRBJ2-7, with 10 positions matching TRBD1. Germline-derived CDR1 and CDR2 are MNHEY and SMNVEV (reference sequence). J gave up 6 bases and V 6 bases, and 8 bases lay outside the gene matches. The CDR3 has 14 amino acids. The CDR3 DNA is TGTGCCAGCAGGGTCGGGACAGGGGTCGGCGAGCAGTACTTC. It codes for CASRVGTGVGEQYF.

This CDR3 is CATTRWEGTEAFF. The CDR3 DNA is TGTGCCACCACCAGGTGGGAGGGCACTGAAGCTTTCTTT. The chain carries TRBV28 and TRBJ1-1, with no clear D. Germline loops: CDR1 MDHEN, CDR2 SYDVKM. V was shortened by 10 bases and J by 4 bases, with 16 bases between the two germline ends. The CDR3 is 13 residues long.